A single sample is the source of the 5 T cell receptor beta chains below, sequenced in a study of blood T cells in healthy people across ages. PCR was performed a second time for about 7 to 11 cycles using a sample-barcoded 5' primer and a J-beta primer mix. TCRdb used MiXCR to reprocess the 5' RACE reads, holding one entry per CDR3 protein. The sample has 550,000 to 750,000 distinct CDR3 sequences; roughly 20% are singletons. Sequencing was carried out using blood. These receptors were collected from a man between 65 and 85 years old in good health.

The V and J genes are TRBV20-1 and TRBJ1-3; no firm D call. The CDR3 has 14 amino acids. Germline V CDR1 and CDR2: DFQATT, SNEGSKA (reference sequence). V was pared by 5 bases and J by 0 bases, with 11 bases between. The CDR3 DNA reads TGCAGTGCTGCTAATAGGGACTCTGGAAACACCATATATTTT. It is translated as CSAANRDSGNTIYF.

The rearrangement links TRBV7-9 to TRBJ2-7, with a tentative D call TRBD2 (6 bases). CDR1 is SEHNR, CDR2 FQNEAQ, per germline (reference sequence). Between the trimmed V and J ends, which lost 2 bases and 1 base, there was a span of 9 bases. The CDR3 totals 14 residues. This CDR3 reads CASSLLRESYEQYF. The CDR3 region has the DNA TGTGCCAGCAGCTTACTACGGGAGTCCTACGAGCAGTACTTC.

The chain recombines TRBV7-3 with TRBJ2-3; TRBD1 matches at 7 bases. Trimming took 5 bases from V and 4 from J; bases not matched to a gene: 6. This CDR3 contains 14 residues. CDR1 is SGHTA, CDR2 FQGTGA, per germline. The CDR3 DNA follows: TGTGCCAGCAGCCTCGACAGGGCCTCAGATACGCAGTATTTT. It yields the protein CASSLDRASDTQYF. The full variable domain, in which reference TRBV7-3 and TRBJ2-3 provide the parts outside the CDR3, is GAGVSQTPSNKVTEKGKYVELRCDPISGHTALYWYRQSLGQGPEFLIYFQGTGAADDSGLPNDRFFAVRPEGSVSTLKIQRTERGDSAVYLCASSLDRASDTQYFGPGTRLTVL.

This clonotype was detected a few times. This chain connects TRBV7-9 to TRBJ2-7; 9 nucleotides match TRBD1. The CDR3 length is 14 residues. The J segment lost 0 bases and the V segment lost 8 bases, leaving 5 bases of the junction unmatched. Germline lookup yields CDR1 SEHNR and CDR2 FQNEAQ (reference sequence). In nucleotides, the CDR3 is TGTGCCAGCGGGACAGGGACTATCTCCTACGAGCAGTACTTC. Translating it yields CASGTGTISYEQYF. The full variable domain, with the rest looked up from reference TRBV7-9 and TRBJ2-7, is DTGVSQNPRHKITKRGQNVTFRCDPISEHNRLYWYRQTLGQGPEFLTYFQNEAQLEKSRLLSDRFSAERPKGSFSTLEIQRTEQGDSAMYLCASGTGTISYEQYFGPGTRLTVT.

The chain recombines TRBV2 with TRBJ2-5; 7 bases are shared with TRBD2. The tail of the sequence fits TRBJ2-7 better, so the J call may be wrong. Germline CDR1 SNHLY, CDR2 FYNNEI. The CDR3 runs 13 residues. As DNA, the CDR3 is TGTGCCAGCAAGAGGACTAGTCTTTACGAGCAGTACTTC. It specifies CASKRTSLYEQYF.